A selection of T cell receptor beta chains follows, all from one sample in a study of cytomegalovirus exposure and HLA in healthy donors. Assay used: immunoSEQ multiplex PCR; TCRdb lists only in-frame clones, some missing. The sample holds about 130,000 clones, around three quarters seen once. What was sequenced was PBMCs. All receptors come from a man in his forties in good health and CMV-seropositive. The CDR3 runs from the conserved cysteine through the conserved F or W. D genes are given only for firm matches. Clone size is stated in some rows and not others, as once, few, many or a class when expanded.

TRBV27	NA	TRBJ1-2	NA	CASSFTVAGGYTF	TGTGCCAGCAGTTTCACGGTGGCGGGTGGCTACACCTTC
TRBV7-9	NA	TRBJ1-1	NA	CASSFPLGLSTEAFF	TGTGCCAGCAGCTTTCCTCTGGGACTGAGCACTGAAGCTTTCTTT
TRBV5-4	once	TRBJ2-3	NA	CASSIQGRADTQYF	TGTGCCAGCAGCATACAGGGTCGCGCAGATACGCAGTATTTT
TRBV11-3	NA	TRBJ1-6	NA	CASSLDRVSPLHF	TGTGCCAGCAGCTTAGACAGGGTATCACCCCTCCACTTT
TRBV5-1	NA	TRBJ1-4	NA	CASQLGPNEKLFF	TGCGCCAGCCAGCTGGGCCCTAATGAAAAACTGTTTTTT
TRBV5-1	NA	TRBJ1-1	TRBD1	CASSPTFPGTGEVEAFF	TGCGCCAGCAGCCCCACCTTCCCCGGGACAGGGGAGGTTGAAGCTTTCTTT
TRBV4-2	NA	TRBJ2-7	TRBD2	CASSQETSATYEQYF	TGTGCCAGCAGCCAAGAAACTAGCGCAACCTACGAGCAGTACTTC
TRBV27	NA	TRBJ2-1	NA	CASGANWGNEQFF	TGTGCCAGCGGGGCCAATTGGGGCAATGAGCAGTTCTTC
TRBV6-1	NA	TRBJ1-2	TRBD1	CASSVGQARYGYTF	TGTGCCAGCAGTGTGGGACAGGCCCGTTATGGCTACACCTTC
TRBV10-3	once	TRBJ2-5	TRBD1	CAIRVTGGVETQYF	TGTGCCATCAGGGTCACAGGGGGCGTTGAGACCCAGTACTTC
TRBV18	NA	TRBJ2-3	TRBD2	CASRTSGRSDTQYF	TGTGCCAGCCGGACTAGCGGGAGATCAGATACGCAGTATTTT
TRBV10-1	NA	TRBJ2-5	TRBD1	CASSAGQRKETQYF	TGCGCCAGCAGTGCGGGACAGAGGAAGGAGACCCAGTACTTC
TRBV5-4	NA	TRBJ2-5	NA	CASSLIGWQETQYF	TGTGCCAGCAGCCTGATCGGGTGGCAAGAGACCCAGTACTTC
TRBV5-1	NA	TRBJ2-1	TRBD1	CASSSGGRFDNEQFF	TGCGCCAGCAGCTCAGGGGGCAGGTTTGACAATGAGCAGTTCTTC
TRBV9	NA	TRBJ2-5	NA	CASAAGEQETQYF	TGTGCCAGCGCCGCAGGGGAACAAGAGACCCAGTACTTC
TRBV29-1	NA	TRBJ2-1	TRBD1	CSVFSGTGGYNEQFF	TGCAGCGTCTTCTCCGGGACAGGGGGCTACAATGAGCAGTTCTTC
TRBV2	NA	TRBJ1-5	NA	CASSLNGGYQPQHF	TGTGCCAGCAGTCTAAATGGAGGGTACCAGCCCCAGCATTTT
TRBV28	NA	TRBJ1-2	NA	CASSLAMDSPRTNYGYTF	TGTGCCAGCAGTTTGGCCATGGACAGCCCCAGGACTAACTATGGCTACACCTTC
TRBV6-5	NA	TRBJ1-2	TRBD1	CASSTGTGAKGYTF	TGTGCCAGCAGTACAGGGACAGGGGCGAAGGGCTACACCTTC
TRBV19	few	TRBJ2-2	TRBD1	CACKDRGPGELFF	TGTGCCTGCAAGGACAGGGGGCCCGGGGAGCTGTTTTTT
TRBV7-9	NA	TRBJ1-5	NA	CSSSSHRGTGNQPQHF	TGTTCCAGCAGCTCCCATAGGGGCACTGGCAATCAGCCCCAGCATTTT
TRBV5-1	NA	TRBJ1-1	NA	CASSFDMGNTEAFF	TGCGCCAGCAGCTTCGACATGGGGAACACTGAAGCTTTCTTT
TRBV10-3	NA	TRBJ2-1	TRBD2	CAISELAGPYNEQFF	TGTGCCATCAGTGAACTAGCGGGGCCCTACAATGAGCAGTTCTTC
TRBV7-6	NA	TRBJ2-7	NA	CASSLEDSSYEQYF	TGTGCCAGCAGCTTAGAAGACAGTAGTTACGAGCAGTACTTC
TRBV7-8	NA	TRBJ1-5	TRBD1	CASSLDRTGSDQPQHF	TGTGCCAGCAGCTTGGACAGGACAGGGTCGGATCAGCCCCAGCATTTT
TRBV6-1	NA	TRBJ2-7	NA	CATTLDRNTYEQYF	TGTGCCACCACCCTAGACAGGAACACCTACGAGCAGTACTTC
TRBV11-2	once	TRBJ2-1	TRBD2	CASSLEWVAGGIYNEQFF	TGTGCCAGCAGCTTAGAGTGGGTAGCGGGAGGGATCTACAATGAGCAGTTCTTC
TRBV27	once	TRBJ2-7	TRBD2	CASSLRTSGNYEQYF	TGTGCCAGCAGTTTAAGGACTAGCGGGAACTACGAGCAGTACTTC
TRBV9	NA	TRBJ2-7	TRBD2	CASSPRLAGGYEQYF	TGTGCCAGCAGCCCTCGACTAGCGGGAGGGTACGAGCAGTACTTC
TRBV19	NA	TRBJ2-3	NA	CASSLGLTTDTQYF	TGTGCCAGTAGTCTTGGACTTACCACAGATACGCAGTATTTT
TRBV10-3	NA	TRBJ1-4	TRBD1	CAIRQGESHEKLFF	TGTGCCATCAGACAGGGGGAGAGTCATGAAAAACTGTTTTTT
TRBV6-5	NA	TRBJ2-1	NA	CASSKQGNEQFF	TGTGCCAGCAGTAAACAGGGCAATGAGCAGTTCTTC